Sequencing of this TCR beta chain was carried out in a study of cytomegalovirus exposure and HLA in healthy donors. Study conclusions and caveats: The likely origin of a cluster of highly shared sequence variants was a sequencing artifact.

The PCR used 60 Vbeta and 13 Jbeta primers. Profiled with immunoSEQ multiplex PCR; TCRdb holds only in-frame clones, not every one. Of 100,000 or so clones in the sample, around 80% are singletons; the top ten hold more than 1.4%. Note on this clone: Its antigen is not identified.

Germline CDR1 and CDR2: LNHDA and SQIVND (reference sequence). Deletions cut 7 bases from V and 4 bases from J, with 12 bases between. CDR3 length: 13 residues. This clonotype was sampled from a man between 40 and 49 years old in good health and CMV-seronegative. Sequences were obtained from PBMCs. J is TRBJ2-3 and V is TRBV19; D is possibly TRBD2 (5 bases). As DNA, the CDR3 is TGTGCCAGTATCGGACGGGAATCAGATACGCAGTATTTT. Amino acid sequence: CASIGRESDTQYF.